What follows are 30 T cell receptor beta chains derived from one specimen sequenced in a study of cytomegalovirus exposure and HLA in healthy donors. 13 Jbeta primers and 60 Vbeta primers were used for the PCR. Method: immunoSEQ multiplex PCR; TCRdb's copy keeps in-frame clones and lacks some. The data contain 150,000 to 200,000 clones, around 80% of them singletons. Source material: PBMCs. All receptors derive from a male donor in good health and CMV-seronegative.

The chain links TRBV7-9 to TRBJ1-2; D uncertain. V was trimmed by 1 base and J by 1 base, leaving 13 bases between them. The V gene's germline CDR1 is SEHNR and CDR2 FQNEAQ (reference sequence). The CDR3 is 16 amino acids. The CDR3: CASSLVGGPDNYGYTF. The CDR3 DNA is TGTGCCAGCAGCTTAGTGGGAGGGCCCGATAACTATGGCTACACCTTC. Looking up the rest from reference TRBV7-9 and TRBJ1-2 gives the full variable domain: DTGVSQNPRHKITKRGQNVTFRCDPISEHNRLYWYRQTLGQGPEFLTYFQNEAQLEKSRLLSDRFSAERPKGSFSTLEIQRTEQGDSAMYLCASSLVGGPDNYGYTFGSGTRLTVV.

V usage is TRBV6-5 and J usage is TRBJ1-1; tentative D call: TRBD1 (6 bases). Trimming shortened V by 8 bases and J by 4 bases, and 20 bases separated the two germline ends. CDR3 length equals 15 residues. From germline, CDR1 is MNHEY and CDR2 SVGAGI. CDR3 sequence: CASDYQGGWSTEAFF. CDR3 DNA: TGTGCCAGCGACTACCAAGGGGGATGGAGCACTGAAGCTTTCTTT.

Here the CDR3 DNA reads TGTGCCAGCAGTTTATTTGGGACAGGGGGCAAGCAGTACTTC. Protein sequence: CASSLFGTGGKQYF. The chain carries TRBV27 and TRBJ2-7, with 12 bases aligning to TRBD1. The length of the CDR3 is 14 residues. V trimming: 1 base; J trimming: 8 bases; junction bases outside the gene matches: 3. Germline assignment: CDR1 MNHEY and CDR2 SMNVEV (reference sequence).

V usage is TRBV4-1 and J usage is TRBJ2-5; 8 positions match TRBD2. There are 16 residues in the CDR3. Germline V gene lookup returns CDR1 MGHRA and CDR2 YSYEKL. Trimming cost V 2 bases and J 5 bases; bases outside gene matches: 10. The CDR3 reads CASSQPPGLVGETQYF. The CDR3 coding sequence is TGCGCCAGCAGCCAACCTCCGGGACTAGTAGGCGAGACCCAGTACTTC.

The CDR3: CASSYSTQTYGYTF. The CDR3 nucleotides are TGTGCCAGCAGTTACTCGACTCAGACCTATGGCTACACCTTC. This rearrangement joins TRBV6-5 to TRBJ1-2, with D uncertain. This CDR3 spans 14 amino acids. Looked up from germline, CDR1 is MNHEY and CDR2 is SVGAGI. The germline V and J ends were trimmed by 0 bases and 4 bases, with 9 bases remaining between them.

The rearrangement links TRBV28 to TRBJ2-3, with a tentative D call TRBD2 (5 bases). The CDR3 length is 14 residues. V lost 6 bases, J lost 9 bases, and 19 bases lay in between. Per the germline V gene, CDR1 is MDHEN and CDR2 is SYDVKM. CDR3 bases: TGTGCCAGCAGACGCCCGGTGGGAGTGGGGACGCAGTATTTT. Translation gives CASRRPVGVGTQYF. The variable domain in full, completed from reference TRBV28 and TRBJ2-3, reads DVKVTQSSRYLVKRTGEKVFLECVQDMDHENMFWYRQDPGLGLRLIYFSYDVKMKEKGDIPEGYSVSREKKERFSLILESASTNQTSMYLCASRRPVGVGTQYFGPGTRLTVL.

A few counts support this clone. The chain combines TRBV6-5 with TRBJ2-7; D not certain. The CDR3 is 12 amino acids. V lost 8 bases and J lost 2, with 10 bases in between. CDR1 and CDR2 (germline): MNHEY, SVGAGI. This CDR3 reads CASVANTYEQYF. DNA for the CDR3: TGTGCCAGCGTCGCAAACACCTACGAGCAGTACTTC.

The gene calls are TRBV7-2 and TRBJ1-2; 9 bases map to TRBD1. With V trimmed by 5 bases and J by 7 bases, 5 bases remained unmatched. The CDR3 has 13 residues. Per germline, CDR1 SGHTA and CDR2 FQGNSA. The CDR3 nucleotides are TGTGCCAGCAGCCTTAGACAGGGGGGTGGCTACACCTTC. Translating it yields CASSLRQGGGYTF.

This sequence joins TRBV19 and TRBJ2-7; TRBD1 agrees at 7 bases. V lost 10 bases, J lost 0 bases, and 9 bases stayed unmatched. There are 14 residues in the CDR3. CDR1 is LNHDA and CDR2 is SQIVND in the germline V gene (reference sequence). In DNA form, the CDR3 reads TGTGCCACTAGACCGGGACAGTCCTCCTACGAGCAGTACTTC. Its translation: CATRPGQSSYEQYF.

The V and J genes are TRBV6-6 and TRBJ2-3, with D maybe TRBD1 (6 bases). Germline CDR1 is MNHNY and CDR2 is SVGAGI (reference sequence). Trimming removed 6 bases at V and 1 base at J, with 14 bases between. This CDR3 region has 15 residues. The CDR3 region has the DNA TGTGCCAGCAGCCGTACAGGGATCGGCACAGATACGCAGTATTTT. Its translation is CASSRTGIGTDTQYF.

The chain joins TRBV7-3 to TRBJ2-5; D possibly corresponds to TRBD1 (6 bases). The CDR3 extends over 14 amino acids. V lost 5 bases and J lost 2, with 12 bases in between. From germline, CDR1 is SGHTA and CDR2 FQGTGA. The CDR3 nucleotides are TGTGCCAGCAGCGCGACAGGTTTTCAAGAGACCCAGTACTTC. This translates into CASSATGFQETQYF.

The chain recombines TRBV10-3 with TRBJ2-5, with 13 bases fitting TRBD2. The DNA end is more similar to TRBJ2-7, so the J call may be wrong. The CDR3 runs 15 residues. CDR1 ENHRY and CDR2 SYGVKD come from the germline V gene. CDR3 residues: CAISEGGLAGNEQYF. The DNA for the CDR3 is TGTGCCATCAGTGAGGGGGGACTAGCGGGAAACGAGCAGTACTTC.

Only a few counts were recorded for this clone. The V call is TRBV4-2, the J call TRBJ2-2; 7 bases fit TRBD2. CDR1 is LGHNA and CDR2 is YNFKEQ in the germline V gene. The V segment lost 0 bases and the J segment 7 bases; nucleotides outside the gene matches: 11. This CDR3 has 17 residues. The CDR3 protein is CASSQERWEGQGGELFF. DNA of the CDR3: TGTGCCAGCAGCCAAGAGAGGTGGGAGGGCCAGGGCGGGGAGCTGTTTTTT.

The chain carries TRBV11-2 and TRBJ2-7, with 8 bases identical to TRBD2. The germline gives CDR1 SGHAT, CDR2 FQNNGV. Trimming took 1 base from V and 2 from J; bases not matched to a gene: 4. This CDR3 has 15 residues. The CDR3 DNA sequence: TGTGCCAGCAGCTTAGCCCCGGGAGGGCCCTACGAGCAGTACTTC. It specifies CASSLAPGGPYEQYF.

The rearrangement joins TRBV30 to TRBJ1-2; perhaps TRBD1 as D (6 bases). The CDR3 runs to 14 residues. With 3 bases removed from V and 0 bases from J, the gap between germline ends came to 11 bases. The V gene's germline CDR1 is GTSNPN and CDR2 SVGIG (reference sequence). In DNA, the CDR3 is TGTGCCTGGAGGAAGGGGGGGACTAACTATGGCTACACCTTC. It translates to CAWRKGGTNYGYTF.

V and J are TRBV7-2 and TRBJ2-1; D is possibly TRBD1 (5 bases). Germline CDR1 reads SGHTA; CDR2 reads FQGNSA. CDR3 length: 15 amino acids. The V end was cut by 6 bases, the J end by 9 bases, with 21 bases between. In nucleotides, the CDR3 is TGTGCCAGCAGGTGGTGGCGGTGGGGCTTACTTGAGCAGTTCTTC. Translated, it gives CASRWWRWGLLEQFF.

V and J are TRBV7-2 and TRBJ2-5, with a possible D match to TRBD2 (6 bases). This CDR3 is 13 amino acids long. V lost 2 bases and J 9 bases, leaving 13 bases between the germline ends. The V gene's germline CDR1 is SGHTA and CDR2 FQGNSA. This CDR3 is CASSLQAWGAQYF. CDR3 DNA: TGTGCCAGCAGCTTACAGGCTTGGGGGGCCCAGTACTTC.

This clone is a singleton in its sample. This sample includes further DNA sequences coding for the same CDR3. V usage is TRBV7-9 and J usage is TRBJ2-1, with 7 bases that match TRBD2. V was pared by 0 bases and J by 6 bases, with 2 bases of the junction left unmatched. Germline V CDR1 and CDR2: SEHNR, FQNEAQ (reference sequence). CDR3 size: 14 residues. The CDR3 here is CASSLAGRVNEQFF. The CDR3 coding sequence is TGTGCCAGCAGCTTAGCGGGGAGGGTCAATGAGCAGTTCTTC.

The chain employs TRBV18 and TRBJ2-3; D perhaps matches TRBD1 (5 bases). The V gene lost 5 bases and the J gene lost 3 bases, with 18 bases spanning the gap. The CDR3 has 16 residues. CDR1 KGHSH and CDR2 LQKENI come from the germline V gene. CDR3 protein: CASSTRQYFATDTQYF. In DNA form, the CDR3 reads TGTGCCAGCTCAACAAGACAGTACTTCGCGACAGATACGCAGTATTTT.

The chain joins TRBV18 to TRBJ1-1; a weak D match, TRBD1 (5 bases). The CDR3 is 16 amino acids. The V gene's germline CDR1 is KGHSH and CDR2 LQKENI. Trimming took 2 bases from V and 1 from J, leaving 14 bases between them. The CDR3 loop reads CASSPMAGWGNTEAFF. CDR3 DNA sequence: TGTGCCAGCTCACCAATGGCAGGGTGGGGGAACACTGAAGCTTTCTTT.

This chain joins TRBV25-1 and TRBJ2-6; the D is unclear. Germline CDR1 and CDR2: MGHDK and SYGVNS. CDR3 length: 15 residues. Trimming took 1 base from V and 2 from J, leaving 6 bases between them. The CDR3 loop reads CASSESQAGANVLTF. In DNA form, the CDR3 reads TGTGCCAGCAGTGAATCCCAGGCTGGGGCCAACGTCCTGACTTTC.

The genes are TRBV11-2 and TRBJ2-3; 8 nucleotides line up with TRBD1. V was pared by 5 bases and J by 1 base, with 2 bases of the junction left unmatched. The CDR3 runs to 14 residues. Germline-derived CDR1 and CDR2 are SGHAT and FQNNGV. CDR3 in DNA: TGTGCCAGCAGCCAGACAGGGGGCACAGATACGCAGTATTTT. This translates into CASSQTGGTDTQYF.

This sequence joins TRBV28 and TRBJ1-2, with 8 bases lining up with TRBD1. CDR1 and CDR2 (germline): MDHEN, SYDVKM. This CDR3 has 14 amino acids. Trimming removed 3 bases from V and 2 bases from J; junction bases left unmatched: 2. The chain's CDR3 is CASSLGQANYGYTF. CDR3 DNA: TGTGCCAGCAGTTTGGGACAGGCAAACTATGGCTACACCTTC.

The rearrangement uses TRBV11-2 and TRBJ1-2; D might be TRBD1 (5 bases). CDR1 and CDR2 (germline): SGHAT, FQNNGV. Between the trimmed V and J ends, which lost 5 bases and 6 bases, there was a span of 13 bases. This CDR3 contains 13 residues. The CDR3 spells CASSQDRGNGYTF. As DNA, the CDR3 is TGTGCCAGCAGCCAGGATCGGGGGAATGGCTACACCTTC.

V and J are TRBV19 and TRBJ2-2; no reliable D call. Trimming removed 4 bases at V and 6 bases at J, with 15 bases between. This CDR3 has 15 residues. Germline assignment: CDR1 LNHDA and CDR2 SQIVND (reference sequence). CDR3 loop: CASSTRKLGAGELFF. The CDR3 DNA reads as TGTGCCAGTAGTACCAGGAAGTTGGGTGCCGGGGAGCTGTTTTTT.

The rearrangement uses TRBV10-1 and TRBJ2-7, with no clear D. Germline values: CDR1 WNHNN, CDR2 SYGVQD (reference sequence). This CDR3 has 12 amino acids. V lost 4 bases, J lost 3 bases, and 7 bases lay in between. The CDR3 sequence is CASSGRSYEQYF. The CDR3, as DNA: TGCGCCAGCAGTGGACGGAGCTACGAGCAGTACTTC.

The gene calls are TRBV2 and TRBJ2-2; 7 nucleotides agree with TRBD1. Germline V gene lookup returns CDR1 SNHLY and CDR2 FYNNEI. The CDR3 is 15 residues long. V trimming: 6 bases; J trimming: 4 bases; junction bases outside the gene matches: 8. DNA for the CDR3: TGTGCCAGCAGGCCCACAGGGGCCAGCACCGGGGAGCTGTTTTTT. This translates into CASRPTGASTGELFF.

The chain joins TRBV19 to TRBJ2-1, with TRBD2 as a possible D gene (5 bases). V lost 1 base to trimming and J lost 10 bases, with 8 bases between them. Looked up from germline, CDR1 is LNHDA and CDR2 is SQIVND (reference sequence). The length of the CDR3 is 12 residues. CDR3 nucleotides: TGTGCCAGTAGTATAGCTACTAGGGAGCAGTTCTTC. This codes for CASSIATREQFF.

The J gene is TRBJ2-5, the V gene TRBV28, with D hard to call. CDR1 is MDHEN, CDR2 SYDVKM, per germline. This CDR3 is built from 13 residues. V dropped 7 bases and J dropped 3 bases, with 12 bases sitting between them. The CDR3 spells CASTQFPKETQYF. The CDR3 coding sequence is TGTGCCAGCACACAGTTTCCTAAAGAGACCCAGTACTTC.

The V and J genes are TRBV7-9 and TRBJ2-4; D is perhaps TRBD2 (6 bases). V was trimmed by 5 bases and J by 5 bases, leaving 13 bases between them. The CDR3 is 14 amino acids. Germline V CDR1 and CDR2: SEHNR, FQNEAQ (reference sequence). This CDR3 reads CASSPGGVENIQYF. CDR3 DNA: TGTGCCAGCAGCCCCGGCGGGGTGGAAAACATTCAGTACTTC.